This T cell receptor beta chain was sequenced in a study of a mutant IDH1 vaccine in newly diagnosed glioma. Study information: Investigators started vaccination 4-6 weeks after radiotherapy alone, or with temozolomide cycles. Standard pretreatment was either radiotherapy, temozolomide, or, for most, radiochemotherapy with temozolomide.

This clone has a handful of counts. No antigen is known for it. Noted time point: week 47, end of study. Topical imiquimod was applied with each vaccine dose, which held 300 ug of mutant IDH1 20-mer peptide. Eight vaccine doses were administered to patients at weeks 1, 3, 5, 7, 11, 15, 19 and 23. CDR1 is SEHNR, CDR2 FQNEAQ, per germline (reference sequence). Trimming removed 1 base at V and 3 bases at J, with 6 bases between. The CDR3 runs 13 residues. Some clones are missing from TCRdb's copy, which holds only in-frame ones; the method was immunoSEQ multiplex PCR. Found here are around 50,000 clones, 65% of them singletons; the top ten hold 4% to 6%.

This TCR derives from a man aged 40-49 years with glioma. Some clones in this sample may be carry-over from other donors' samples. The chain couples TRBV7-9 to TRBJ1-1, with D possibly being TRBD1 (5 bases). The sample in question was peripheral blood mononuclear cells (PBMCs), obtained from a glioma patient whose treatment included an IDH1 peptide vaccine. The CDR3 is CASSLVGDTEAFF. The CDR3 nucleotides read TGTGCCAGCAGCTTAGTGGGGGACACTGAAGCTTTCTTT.